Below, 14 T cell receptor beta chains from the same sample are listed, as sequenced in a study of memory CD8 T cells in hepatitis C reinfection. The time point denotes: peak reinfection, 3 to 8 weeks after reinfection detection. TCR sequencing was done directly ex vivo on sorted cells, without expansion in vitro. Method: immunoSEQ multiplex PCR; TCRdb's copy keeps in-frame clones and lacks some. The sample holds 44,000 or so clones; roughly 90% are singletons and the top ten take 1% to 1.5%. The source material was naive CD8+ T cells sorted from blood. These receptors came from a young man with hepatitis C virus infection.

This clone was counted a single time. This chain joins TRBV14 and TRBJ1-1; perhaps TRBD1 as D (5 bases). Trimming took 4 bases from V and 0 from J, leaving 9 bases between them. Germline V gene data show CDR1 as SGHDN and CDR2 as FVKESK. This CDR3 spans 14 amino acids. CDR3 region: CASSPWGVNTEAFF. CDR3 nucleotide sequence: TGTGCCAGCAGCCCCTGGGGGGTGAACACTGAAGCTTTCTTT.

CDR3 DNA: TGTGCCGGCGGGGGGTTCTACAATGAGCAGTTCTTC. It specifies CAGGGFYNEQFF. This sequence joins TRBV6-5 and TRBJ2-1; 8 bases match TRBD2. The CDR3 totals 12 residues. V lost 11 bases, J lost 3 bases, and 3 bases stayed unmatched. Germline V gene data show CDR1 as MNHEY and CDR2 as SVGAGI.

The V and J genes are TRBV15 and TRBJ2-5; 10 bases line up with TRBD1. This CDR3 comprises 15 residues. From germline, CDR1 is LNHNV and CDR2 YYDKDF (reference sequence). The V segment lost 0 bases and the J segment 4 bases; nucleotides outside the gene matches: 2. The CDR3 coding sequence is TGTGCCACCAGCAGAGAGGGACAGGGGATAGAGACCCAGTACTTC. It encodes CATSREGQGIETQYF.

Here the CDR3 reads CASSFRGRASGELFF. CDR3 coding DNA: TGTGCCAGCAGTTTCCGCGGGAGGGCGTCCGGGGAGCTGTTTTTT. The chain combines TRBV28 with TRBJ2-2; 9 bases fit TRBD2. V lost 3 bases to trimming and J lost 6 bases; unmatched junction nucleotides: 5. CDR1 is MDHEN and CDR2 is SYDVKM in the germline V gene. The CDR3 covers 15 residues.

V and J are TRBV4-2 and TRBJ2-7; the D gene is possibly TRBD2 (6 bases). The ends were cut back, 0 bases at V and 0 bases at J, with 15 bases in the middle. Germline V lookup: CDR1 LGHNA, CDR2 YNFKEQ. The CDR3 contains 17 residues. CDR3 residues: CASSQDRSGPSSYEQYF. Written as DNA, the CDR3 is TGTGCCAGCAGCCAAGATCGGAGCGGGCCGAGCTCCTACGAGCAGTACTTC.

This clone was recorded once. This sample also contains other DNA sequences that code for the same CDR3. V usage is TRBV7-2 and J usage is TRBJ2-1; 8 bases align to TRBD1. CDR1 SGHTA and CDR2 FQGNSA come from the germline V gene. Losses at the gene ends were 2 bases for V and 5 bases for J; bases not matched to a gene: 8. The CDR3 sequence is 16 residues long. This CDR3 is CASSLSPGQGHNEQFF. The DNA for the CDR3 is TGTGCCAGCAGCTTAAGTCCAGGACAGGGCCACAATGAGCAGTTCTTC.

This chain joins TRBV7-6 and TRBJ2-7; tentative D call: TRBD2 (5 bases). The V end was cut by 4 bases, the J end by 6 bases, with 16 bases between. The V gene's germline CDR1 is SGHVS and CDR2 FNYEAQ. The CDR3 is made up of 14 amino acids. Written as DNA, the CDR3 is TGTGCCAGCAGCTCCTATGGTGGCGGAGGCGAGCAGTACGTC. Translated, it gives CASSSYGGGGEQYV.

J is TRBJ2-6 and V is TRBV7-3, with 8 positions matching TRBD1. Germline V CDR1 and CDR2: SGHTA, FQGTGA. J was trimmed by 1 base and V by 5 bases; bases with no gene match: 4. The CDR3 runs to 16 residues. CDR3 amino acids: CASSPTGESGANVLTF. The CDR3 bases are TGTGCCAGCAGCCCGACAGGGGAATCTGGGGCCAACGTCCTGACTTTC.

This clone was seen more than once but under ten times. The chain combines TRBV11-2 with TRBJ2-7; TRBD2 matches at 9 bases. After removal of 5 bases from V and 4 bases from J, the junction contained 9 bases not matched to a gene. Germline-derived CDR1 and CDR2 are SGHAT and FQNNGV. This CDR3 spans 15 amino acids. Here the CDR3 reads CASSQVAGDVYEQYF. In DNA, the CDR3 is TGTGCCAGCAGCCAGGTAGCGGGAGACGTGTACGAGCAGTACTTC.

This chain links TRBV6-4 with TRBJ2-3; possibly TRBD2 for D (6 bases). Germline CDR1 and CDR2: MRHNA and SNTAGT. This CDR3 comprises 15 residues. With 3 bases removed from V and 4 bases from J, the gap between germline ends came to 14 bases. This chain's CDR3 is CASSEVSGPADTQYF. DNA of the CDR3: TGTGCCAGCAGTGAAGTAAGCGGGCCAGCAGATACGCAGTATTTT.

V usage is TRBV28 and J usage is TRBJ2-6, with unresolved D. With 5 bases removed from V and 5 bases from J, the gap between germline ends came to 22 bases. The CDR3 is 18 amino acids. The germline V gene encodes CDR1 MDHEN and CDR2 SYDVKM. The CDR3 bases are TGTGCCAGCAGTCCTTCCGCCCTCACAGTCTCAAGGGCCAACGTCCTGACTTTC. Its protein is CASSPSALTVSRANVLTF.

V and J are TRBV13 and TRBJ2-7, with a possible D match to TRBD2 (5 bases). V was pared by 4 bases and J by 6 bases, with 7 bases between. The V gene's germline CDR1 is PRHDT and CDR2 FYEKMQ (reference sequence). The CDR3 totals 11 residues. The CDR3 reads CASSSEGEQYF. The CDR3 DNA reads TGTGCCAGCAGCTCCGAGGGCGAGCAGTACTTC.

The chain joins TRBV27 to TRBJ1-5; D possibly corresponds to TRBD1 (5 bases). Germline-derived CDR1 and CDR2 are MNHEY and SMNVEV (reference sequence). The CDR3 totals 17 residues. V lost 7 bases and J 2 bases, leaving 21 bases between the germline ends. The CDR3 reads CASTLLNGGLGNQPQHF. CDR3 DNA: TGTGCCAGCACCCTCCTGAACGGGGGGTTGGGCAATCAGCCCCAGCATTTT.

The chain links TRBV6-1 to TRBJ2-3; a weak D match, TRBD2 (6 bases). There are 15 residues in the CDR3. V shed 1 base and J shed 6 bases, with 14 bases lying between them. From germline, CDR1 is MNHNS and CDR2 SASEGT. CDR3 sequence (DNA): TGTGCCAGCAGTGAAGGCACGGGAGAGGTTGATACGCAGTATTTT. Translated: CASSEGTGEVDTQYF.